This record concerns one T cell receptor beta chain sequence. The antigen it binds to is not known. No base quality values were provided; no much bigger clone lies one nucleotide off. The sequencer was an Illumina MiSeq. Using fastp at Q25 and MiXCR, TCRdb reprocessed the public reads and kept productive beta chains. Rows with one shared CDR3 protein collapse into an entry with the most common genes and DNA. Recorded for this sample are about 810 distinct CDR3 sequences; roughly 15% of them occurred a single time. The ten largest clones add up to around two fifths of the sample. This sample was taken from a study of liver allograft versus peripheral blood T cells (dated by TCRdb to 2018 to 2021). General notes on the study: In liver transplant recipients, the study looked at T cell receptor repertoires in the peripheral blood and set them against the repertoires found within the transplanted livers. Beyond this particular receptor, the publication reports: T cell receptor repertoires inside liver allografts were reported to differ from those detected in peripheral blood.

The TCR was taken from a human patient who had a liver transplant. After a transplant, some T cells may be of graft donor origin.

The DNA sequence is given as TGCAGTGCTAGGGACAGGGGTAGCTGGATCAACAATGAGCAGTTCTTC. This is translated as CSARDRGSWINNEQFF. The chain joins TRBV20-1 to TRBJ2-1, with TRBD1 matching 9 junction bases. The CDR3 runs 16 residues from the cysteine to the phenylalanine. This entry keeps only the CDR3 DNA: 48 bases, framed from base 1. From a lookup of the germline V gene (reference sequence), CDR1 and CDR2 are DFQATT and SNEGSKA. At the junction V is shortened by 3 bases and J by 5 bases; bases outside the gene matches: 11.